These T cell receptor beta chains were read from a single sample in a study of vaccination effects on CD4 cells after COVID-19. Produced via immunoSEQ multiplex PCR; TCRdb's table is partial and in-frame only. The sample has 20,000 to 25,000 clones, approximately 70% seen once. These receptors have no identified antigens. Sequenced material: CD4+ T cells from PBMCs cultured with HCoV-NL63 spike peptides, taken before COVID-19 vaccination. Source of these receptors: a human donor who received a COVID-19 vaccine. Each CDR3 is given with its conserved first and last residue.

V gene	CDR3 protein
TRBV18	CASSPRPDSYEQYF
TRBV29-1	CSVRGLAGGISYEQYF
TRBV6-5	CASRKGGLWNTEAFF
TRBV10-3	CAISQQGLNTIYF
TRBV5-6	CASSLRTSGGHSDTQYF
TRBV18	CASSPDPAGEQFF
TRBV9	CASSVGQQGAYYGYTF
TRBV6-6	CASSYRVANTGELFF
TRBV18	CASSRTGYPTNEKLFF
TRBV18	CASSPVTRQETQYF
TRBV6-6	CASSYPLSGGKPEAFF
TRBV29-1	CSVVQGRRAFF
TRBV30	CAWSKNRGTDTQYF
TRBV14	CASSQVPFSRSNEQYF
TRBV19	CASSIRSEKLFF
TRBV7-2	CASSLATGLGAYEQYF
TRBV6-1	CASSEGNRNTDTQYF
TRBV5-5	CASSLSPGGNYGYTF
TRBV19	CASSIGPGPNSPLHF
TRBV19	CASRQGWSNQPQHF
TRBV3-1/TRBV3-2	CASSQALAGVRTDTQYF
TRBV18	CASSTAQDSPLHF